This T cell receptor (beta chain) originates from a study of blood T cell repertoires in COVID-19 (dated by TCRdb to 2020 to 2021). With respect to the entire study: The collaborator samples originated in the United States, Italy and Spain and spanned the acute and convalescent phases of COVID-19. Where available, HLA class I and class II types were taken from metadata supplied by the sample provider and were not determined by assay-based typing. Samples were obtained from the ongoing ImmuneRACE study (first 160 participants) and from some 1,200 subjects provided by 6 global collaborators. The prospective study material was composed of cDNA or gDNA derived from T cells, B-cell-depleted T cells, or PBMCs. The repertoires were released in a freely available public database intended as a resource for research on the immune response to SARS-CoV-2. Subjects who had been exposed to COVID-19, were actively infected with it, or had recovered from it provided the deeply sampled blood TCRbeta repertoires that made up the dataset. The sample metadata nearly always contained a de-identified subject ID, COVID-19 status, age in years and sex.

TCRbeta CDR3 regions were amplified from genomic DNA using the immunoSEQ Assay, a bias-controlled multiplex PCR. The paper's processing steps were these. The number of nucleated cells in each sample was estimated by amplification of reference gene primers within the assay. Sequence reads were collapsed and filtered to measure the absolute abundance of every unique TCRbeta CDR3 rearrangement. For each sample, productive Simpson clonality was calculated by taking the square root of Simpson's diversity index across productive rearrangements. The clones in this table, taken by TCRdb from immuneACCESS, are in-frame only. Not every clone is retained; where verified, under half of the shortfall comes from an unresolved V gene, and the cause of the rest is unknown. That table gives V, J and clone size, and the DNA gave D and trimming. This sample gives 70,000 to 100,000 clones in total; roughly 89% of them show up just once. The ten largest account for approximately 20% of the sample.

CDR1 is given as MNHEY and CDR2 as SVGEGT, both from the germline V gene. The CDR3 runs 13 residues from the cysteine to the phenylalanine. Kept here is only the CDR3 DNA, which spans 39 bases and is read in frame from base 1. V is shortened by 2 bases, J by 3 bases, and the region joining them spans 8 bases. One collaborating source in Seattle enrolled patients while the patients were actively infected and followed the patients over time throughout the course of disease. Whole blood was collected in K2EDTA tubes by collaborating institutions according to the institutions' own protocols. Collaborator samples were shipped for TCRbeta analysis as frozen whole blood, isolated PBMCs, or DNA extracted from either sample type. A word on this clone: Its recognized antigen is unknown. No much larger clone is present one base from it, and per-base qualities are unavailable.

The study at large found these results: The amount of clinical and demographic metadata varied by source and participant and was provided uncurated.

The V and J segments used are TRBV6-2 or TRBV6-3 and TRBJ2-7; no confident D gene assignment can be made. This receptor was identified in a woman aged 55-69 years with COVID-19, enrolled during active disease. The sample was peripheral blood. The CDR3 has the sequence CASSYGRYYEQYF. The DNA reads TGTGCCAGCAGTTACGGGCGATACTACGAGCAGTACTTC.